Sequencing of this T cell receptor (beta chain) was carried out in a study of shared clonotypes between healthy human individuals. Study-level information: CD8 memory received one plate per donor, CD8 naive two, CD4 memory three and CD4 naive three.

Study-wide results and limits: Sampling included only blood; tissue repertoires likely differ.

Of note for this clone: No antigen is known for it.

The method was immunoSEQ multiplex PCR; TCRdb's version includes in-frame clones alone and lacks a portion of them. This sample yields about 340,000 clones, of which over 70% are seen a single time; 8% to 13% belongs to the top ten. CDR1 and CDR2 from the germline V gene are SGHVS and FQNEAQ. The CDR3 runs 16 residues. Trimming took off 1 base at V and 1 base at J, with 13 bases between the two ends. The sequence was obtained from a young man in good health. The chain employs TRBV7-8 and TRBJ1-1, with a weak D call TRBD1 (6 bases). The sample was memory CD4+ T cells sorted from blood. Subset of the sample: CD45RA-negative fraction. The CDR3, as DNA: TGTGCCAGCAGCTTAGATCCTGGGGGCGGGAACACTGAAGCTTTCTTT. It translates to CASSLDPGGGNTEAFF.